Listed below are T cell receptor beta chains from one sample, sequenced in a study of CD8 T cells in Susac syndrome. Each CDR3 protein gets one entry after TCRdb re-called the immunoSEQ multiplex PCR reads with MiXCR. The table shows around 140,000 distinct CDR3 sequences, with 94% occurring only once. The specimen sequenced was CD4+ T cells from PBMCs. The receptors were gathered from a human donor in good health. CDR3s include the opening cysteine and the closing phenylalanine or tryptophan. Fields, in order: CDR3 DNA, CDR3 protein, D gene, V gene, clone size, J gene. The D gene is left open where the match is weak. The size of a clone is reported for some rows only, either as once, few or many, or as a class for expanded clones.

CDR3 DNA: TGTGCCAGCGGGTTTGGGTCCGAGCAGTACTTC; CDR3 protein: CASGFGSEQYF; D gene: .; V gene: TRBV19; clone size: few; J gene: TRBJ2-7
CDR3 DNA: TGTGCCAGCAGTTACGGAACTAGCGTCGACGAGCAGTACTTC; CDR3 protein: CASSYGTSVDEQYF; D gene: TRBD2; V gene: TRBV6-5; clone size: .; J gene: TRBJ2-7
CDR3 DNA: TGCGCCAGCAGACCGGAGGACCCTAGGGGTACAGATACGCAGTATTTT; CDR3 protein: CASRPEDPRGTDTQYF; D gene: .; V gene: TRBV23-1; clone size: .; J gene: TRBJ2-3
CDR3 DNA: TGTGCCAGCAGTCCTCTGACTAGCGTCCTCTCCTACAATGAGCAGTTCTTC; CDR3 protein: CASSPLTSVLSYNEQFF; D gene: TRBD2; V gene: TRBV27; clone size: .; J gene: TRBJ2-1
CDR3 DNA: TGTGCCAGCATGGGGTGGCCGTACACTGAAGCTTTCTTT; CDR3 protein: CASMGWPYTEAFF; D gene: .; V gene: TRBV27; clone size: .; J gene: TRBJ1-1
CDR3 DNA: TGCGCCAGCAGCCAAGTTGGGGCAGGTCTAGTCACTGAAGCTTTCTTT; CDR3 protein: CASSQVGAGLVTEAFF; D gene: .; V gene: TRBV4-1; clone size: .; J gene: TRBJ1-1
CDR3 DNA: TGTGCCAGCAGCGTAGCTACCGGGGACCCTACAGATACGCAGTATTTT; CDR3 protein: CASSVATGDPTDTQYF; D gene: .; V gene: TRBV9; clone size: .; J gene: TRBJ2-3
CDR3 DNA: TGTGCCAGTAGTATCAGGGGGGGTATATCTGAAGCTTTCTTT; CDR3 protein: CASSIRGGISEAFF; D gene: TRBD1; V gene: TRBV19; clone size: .; J gene: TRBJ1-1
CDR3 DNA: TGCGCCAGCAGTGAGTCGGCCCCTAGTCGTATGTATTTT; CDR3 protein: CASSESAPSRMYF; D gene: .; V gene: TRBV10-2; clone size: .; J gene: TRBJ2-3
CDR3 DNA: TGCGCCAGCAGCCCCGGGCCCTCGGTGGAGCAGTACTTC; CDR3 protein: CASSPGPSVEQYF; D gene: .; V gene: TRBV7-3; clone size: .; J gene: TRBJ2-7
CDR3 DNA: TGCGCCAGCAGTGTGGCAGCGGGAGCTACCTACGAGCAGTACTTC; CDR3 protein: CASSVAAGATYEQYF; D gene: TRBD2; V gene: TRBV10-2; clone size: .; J gene: TRBJ2-7
CDR3 DNA: TGTGCCAGCAGCGTTGGGGGGGCTGGGGCCAACGTCCTGACTTTC; CDR3 protein: CASSVGGAGANVLTF; D gene: TRBD2; V gene: TRBV28; clone size: .; J gene: TRBJ2-6
CDR3 DNA: TGCAGTGCTAGAGATATGGAGCGCGGAGAGACCCAGTACTTC; CDR3 protein: CSARDMERGETQYF; D gene: .; V gene: TRBV20-1; clone size: .; J gene: TRBJ2-5
CDR3 DNA: TGTGCCAGCAGTTACTCCCGACTAGCGGAGCCCAATGAGCAGTTCTTC; CDR3 protein: CASSYSRLAEPNEQFF; D gene: TRBD2; V gene: TRBV6-5; clone size: .; J gene: TRBJ2-1
CDR3 DNA: TGTGCCAGCGCCTCCTTTGGGGGCACTGAAGCTTTCTTT; CDR3 protein: CASASFGGTEAFF; D gene: .; V gene: TRBV28; clone size: .; J gene: TRBJ1-1
CDR3 DNA: TGCAGCGCCAGTTCCGAGCTCGGCTACACCTTC; CDR3 protein: CSASSELGYTF; D gene: .; V gene: TRBV29-1; clone size: .; J gene: TRBJ1-2
CDR3 DNA: TGCGCCAGCAGTCAAGCGATGACAGGCGAGAACACTGAAGCTTTCTTT; CDR3 protein: CASSQAMTGENTEAFF; D gene: .; V gene: TRBV23-1; clone size: .; J gene: TRBJ1-1
CDR3 DNA: TGCAGTGCTCACGGGGGTACGCAGTATTTT; CDR3 protein: CSAHGGTQYF; D gene: .; V gene: TRBV20-1; clone size: .; J gene: TRBJ2-3
CDR3 DNA: TGTGCCACCGGGTCCCCAGGCCCTTTCACAGATACGCAGTATTTT; CDR3 protein: CATGSPGPFTDTQYF; D gene: .; V gene: TRBV24-1; clone size: .; J gene: TRBJ2-3
CDR3 DNA: TGTGCCAGCAGACAGGCAGGGAGCTCCTACGAGCAGTACTTC; CDR3 protein: CASRQAGSSYEQYF; D gene: .; V gene: TRBV25-1; clone size: .; J gene: TRBJ2-7
CDR3 DNA: TGTGCCACCCGTAGCGGGTATGAGCAGTTCTTC; CDR3 protein: CATRSGYEQFF; D gene: TRBD2; V gene: TRBV19; clone size: once; J gene: TRBJ2-1
CDR3 DNA: TGCAGTGCTAGAGCTGCAGGGACAGTAAAAGAGACCCAGTACTTC; CDR3 protein: CSARAAGTVKETQYF; D gene: TRBD1; V gene: TRBV20-1; clone size: .; J gene: TRBJ2-5
CDR3 DNA: TGTGCCACCTCTCTAGCGGGAGTTAAGGAGACCCAGTACTTC; CDR3 protein: CATSLAGVKETQYF; D gene: TRBD2; V gene: TRBV10-3; clone size: .; J gene: TRBJ2-5
CDR3 DNA: TGTGCCTGGAGGGGGACGGTTGCCGGGGAGCTGTTTTTT; CDR3 protein: CAWRGTVAGELFF; D gene: .; V gene: TRBV30; clone size: .; J gene: TRBJ2-2
CDR3 DNA: TGTGCCATCAGTGATGACAGGGGCGGCACTGAAGCTTTCTTT; CDR3 protein: CAISDDRGGTEAFF; D gene: TRBD1; V gene: TRBV10-3; clone size: .; J gene: TRBJ1-1
CDR3 DNA: TGTGCCAGCAACGTTGACCAGACCCAGTACTTC; CDR3 protein: CASNVDQTQYF; D gene: .; V gene: TRBV12-3/TRBV12-4; clone size: .; J gene: TRBJ2-5
CDR3 DNA: TGTGCCAGCAGCATACTAGCGGGAGCGGCAGATACGCAGTATTTT; CDR3 protein: CASSILAGAADTQYF; D gene: TRBD2; V gene: TRBV5-8; clone size: .; J gene: TRBJ2-3
CDR3 DNA: TGTGCCAGCACCCTAGGTGAAAAACTGTTTTTT; CDR3 protein: CASTLGEKLFF; D gene: .; V gene: TRBV28; clone size: .; J gene: TRBJ1-4
CDR3 DNA: TGTGCCACCTCGCGCCGGGACAGGGCTTACGAGCAGTACTTC; CDR3 protein: CATSRRDRAYEQYF; D gene: TRBD1; V gene: TRBV12-3/TRBV12-4; clone size: .; J gene: TRBJ2-7
CDR3 DNA: TGCGCCAGCAGCTTGGAGCCACAGAACACTGAAGCTTTCTTT; CDR3 protein: CASSLEPQNTEAFF; D gene: .; V gene: TRBV5-1; clone size: once; J gene: TRBJ1-1
CDR3 DNA: TGTGCCAGCAGCAAGATAGCGGGAGCCTTACCCTACGAGCAGTACTTC; CDR3 protein: CASSKIAGALPYEQYF; D gene: TRBD2; V gene: TRBV3-1; clone size: .; J gene: TRBJ2-7